This T cell receptor (beta chain) was identified during a study of monozygotic twins with inflammatory bowel disease. Looked up from germline, CDR1 is SGHRS and CDR2 is YFSETQ. This CDR3 comprises 14 residues. From the 5' RACE reads, TCRdb lists one entry per CDR3 protein and no DNA. This sample lists over 150,000 distinct CDR3 sequences; its ten largest clones have 2.8%. The specimen sequenced was blood. The rearrangement links TRBV5-1 to TRBJ2-7; TCRdb designates TRBD1, a call that cannot be tested without DNA. This receptor was taken from a human donor with ulcerative colitis or Crohn's disease, or a healthy co-twin of an affected twin (not recorded which). CDR3: CVSSVTGTTYEQYF.